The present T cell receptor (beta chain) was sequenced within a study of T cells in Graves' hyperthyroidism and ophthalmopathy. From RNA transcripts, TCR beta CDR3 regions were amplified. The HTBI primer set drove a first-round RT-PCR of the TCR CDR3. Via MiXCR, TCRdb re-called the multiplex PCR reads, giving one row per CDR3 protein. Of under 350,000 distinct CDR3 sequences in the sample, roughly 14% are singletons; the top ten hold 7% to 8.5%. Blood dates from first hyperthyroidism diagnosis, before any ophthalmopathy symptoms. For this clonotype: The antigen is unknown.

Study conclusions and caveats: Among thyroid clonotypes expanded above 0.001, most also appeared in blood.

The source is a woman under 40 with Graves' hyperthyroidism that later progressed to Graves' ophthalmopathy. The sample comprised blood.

The CDR3 DNA reads TGTGCCAGCAGTGACCCCAGGGGGTTGGAGACCCAGTACTTC. It is translated as CASSDPRGLETQYF. V usage is TRBV6-1 and J usage is TRBJ2-5, with 7 bases identical to TRBD1. Per germline, CDR1 MNHNS and CDR2 SASEGT. V lost 3 bases to trimming and J lost 5 bases; unmatched junction nucleotides: 6. The CDR3 covers 14 residues.